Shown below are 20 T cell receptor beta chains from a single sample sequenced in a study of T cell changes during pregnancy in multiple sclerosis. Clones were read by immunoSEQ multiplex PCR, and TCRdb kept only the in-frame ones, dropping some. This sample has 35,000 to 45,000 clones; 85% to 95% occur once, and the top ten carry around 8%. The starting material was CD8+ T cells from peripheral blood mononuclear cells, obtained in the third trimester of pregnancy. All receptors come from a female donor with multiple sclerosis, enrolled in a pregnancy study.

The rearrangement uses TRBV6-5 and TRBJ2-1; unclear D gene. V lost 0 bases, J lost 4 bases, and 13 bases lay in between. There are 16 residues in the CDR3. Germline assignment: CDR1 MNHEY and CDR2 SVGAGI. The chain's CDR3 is CASSYSVGYGYNEQFF. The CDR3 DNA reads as TGTGCCAGCAGTTACTCCGTCGGTTACGGTTACAATGAGCAGTTCTTC.

CDR3 amino acids: CASSQAMGGDTQYF. The CDR3 DNA is TGTGCCAGCAGCCAAGCAATGGGGGGAGATACGCAGTATTTT. V is TRBV4-2 and J is TRBJ2-3; weak D call: TRBD2 (6 bases). The CDR3 loop spans 14 amino acids. V lost 1 base, J lost 5 bases, and 10 bases lay in between. Germline assignment: CDR1 LGHNA and CDR2 YNFKEQ.

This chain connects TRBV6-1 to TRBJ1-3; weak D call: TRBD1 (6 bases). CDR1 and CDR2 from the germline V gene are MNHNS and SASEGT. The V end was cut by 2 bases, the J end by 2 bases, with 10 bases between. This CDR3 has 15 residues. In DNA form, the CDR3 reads TGTGCCAGCAGTGAATTCTGGACAGCTGGAAACACCATATATTTT. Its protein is CASSEFWTAGNTIYF.

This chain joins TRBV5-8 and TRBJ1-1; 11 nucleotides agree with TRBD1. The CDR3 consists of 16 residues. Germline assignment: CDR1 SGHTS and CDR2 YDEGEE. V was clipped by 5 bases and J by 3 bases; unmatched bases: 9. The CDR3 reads CASSPDRGRLYTEAFF. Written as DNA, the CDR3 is TGTGCCAGCAGTCCGGACAGGGGGCGGTTGTACACTGAAGCTTTCTTT.

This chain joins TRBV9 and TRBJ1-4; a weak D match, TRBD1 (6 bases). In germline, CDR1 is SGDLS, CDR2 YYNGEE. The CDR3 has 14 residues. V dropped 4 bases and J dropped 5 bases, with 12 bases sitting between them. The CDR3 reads CASSPRTDNEKLFF. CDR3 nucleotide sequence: TGTGCCAGCAGCCCCCGGACAGACAATGAAAAACTGTTTTTT.

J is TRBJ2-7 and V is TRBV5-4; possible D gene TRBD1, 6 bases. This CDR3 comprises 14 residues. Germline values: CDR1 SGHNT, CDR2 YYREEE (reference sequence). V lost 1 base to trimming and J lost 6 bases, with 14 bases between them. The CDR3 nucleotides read TGTGCCAGCAGCTTGTGGGGGTTACAGGGCGAGCAGTACTTC. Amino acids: CASSLWGLQGEQYF.

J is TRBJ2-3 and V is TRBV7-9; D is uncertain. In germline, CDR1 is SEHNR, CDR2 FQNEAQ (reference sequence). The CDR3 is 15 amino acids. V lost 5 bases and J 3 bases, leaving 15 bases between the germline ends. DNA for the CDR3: TGTGCCAGCAGCACCCTAGAGGAGAGGACAGATACGCAGTATTTT. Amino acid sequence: CASSTLEERTDTQYF.

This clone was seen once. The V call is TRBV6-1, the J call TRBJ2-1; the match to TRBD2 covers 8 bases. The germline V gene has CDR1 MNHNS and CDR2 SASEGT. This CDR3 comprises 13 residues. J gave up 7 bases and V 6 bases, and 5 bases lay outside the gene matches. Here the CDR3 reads CASSGTRRNEQFF. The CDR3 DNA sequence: TGTGCCAGCAGCGGGACTAGACGGAATGAGCAGTTCTTC.

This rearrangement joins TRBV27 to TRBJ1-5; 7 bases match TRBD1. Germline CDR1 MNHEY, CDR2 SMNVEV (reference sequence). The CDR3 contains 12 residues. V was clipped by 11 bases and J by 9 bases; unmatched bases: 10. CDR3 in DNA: TGTGCCTTTAGGGGGCAGGGTTGGCCCCAGCATTTT. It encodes CAFRGQGWPQHF.

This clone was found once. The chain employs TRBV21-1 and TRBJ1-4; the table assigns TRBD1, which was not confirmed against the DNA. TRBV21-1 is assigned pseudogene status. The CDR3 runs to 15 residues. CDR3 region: CASARVLATNEKLFF. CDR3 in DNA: TGTGCCAGCGCCAGGGTGTTAGCAACTAATGAAAAACTGTTTTTT.

This CDR3 is CASSITGVLGPNTEAFF. The DNA of the CDR3 is TGTGCCAGTAGTATCACGGGAGTCCTGGGTCCTAACACTGAAGCTTTCTTT. The chain employs TRBV19 and TRBJ1-1; D gene ambiguous. CDR1 LNHDA and CDR2 SQIVND come from the germline V gene (reference sequence). V was trimmed by 3 bases and J by 2 bases, leaving 19 bases between them. The CDR3 is 17 residues long.

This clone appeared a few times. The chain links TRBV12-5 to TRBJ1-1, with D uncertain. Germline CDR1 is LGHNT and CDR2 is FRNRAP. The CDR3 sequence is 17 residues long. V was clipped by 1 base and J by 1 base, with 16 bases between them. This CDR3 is CASGLAITSRGNTEAFF. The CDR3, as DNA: TGTGCTAGTGGTTTGGCCATTACCTCTCGGGGGAACACTGAAGCTTTCTTT.

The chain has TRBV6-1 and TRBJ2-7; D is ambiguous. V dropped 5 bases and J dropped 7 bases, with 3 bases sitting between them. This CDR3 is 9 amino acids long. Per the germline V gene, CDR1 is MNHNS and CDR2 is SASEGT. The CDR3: CASSQEQYF. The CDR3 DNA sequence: TGTGCCAGCAGTCAAGAGCAGTACTTC.

This chain's CDR3 is CASRRGNQPQHF. The CDR3 coding sequence is TGTGCCAGCAGGAGGGGGAATCAGCCCCAGCATTTT. The rearrangement links TRBV27 to TRBJ1-5; D is possibly TRBD1 (6 bases). The V and J ends lost 6 bases and 4 bases respectively, with 7 bases between them. Germline CDR1 is MNHEY and CDR2 is SMNVEV (reference sequence). The CDR3 spans 12 residues.

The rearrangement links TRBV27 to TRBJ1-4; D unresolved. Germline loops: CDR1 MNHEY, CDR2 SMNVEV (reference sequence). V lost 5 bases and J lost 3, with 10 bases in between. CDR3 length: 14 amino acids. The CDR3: CASSPLSSNEKLFF. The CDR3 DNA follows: TGTGCCAGCAGTCCCCTCAGTTCTAATGAAAAACTGTTTTTT.

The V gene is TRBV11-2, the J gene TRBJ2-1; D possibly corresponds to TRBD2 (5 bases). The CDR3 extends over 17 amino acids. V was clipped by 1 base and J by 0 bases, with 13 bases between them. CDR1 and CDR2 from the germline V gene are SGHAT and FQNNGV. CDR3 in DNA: TGTGCCAGCAGCTTAGGAGGGAGTCCTAGCTCCTACAATGAGCAGTTCTTC. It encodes CASSLGGSPSSYNEQFF.

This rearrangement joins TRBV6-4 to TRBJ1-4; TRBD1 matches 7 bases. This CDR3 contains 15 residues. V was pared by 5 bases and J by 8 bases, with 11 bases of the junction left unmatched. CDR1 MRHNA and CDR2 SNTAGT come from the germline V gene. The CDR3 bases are TGTGCCAGCAGTTCAACAGGGGAGGTTTCCGAAAAACTGTTTTTT. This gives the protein CASSSTGEVSEKLFF.

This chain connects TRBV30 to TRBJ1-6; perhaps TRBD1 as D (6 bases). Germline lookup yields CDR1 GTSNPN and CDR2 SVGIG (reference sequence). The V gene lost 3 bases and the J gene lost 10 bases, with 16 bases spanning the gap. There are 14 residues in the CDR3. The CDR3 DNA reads TGTGCCTGGAGCGGAAGACAGGCGTCATCACCCCTCCACTTT. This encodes CAWSGRQASSPLHF.

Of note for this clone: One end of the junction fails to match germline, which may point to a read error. The CDR3 region has the DNA TGTGCCAGCAGCTACTTCCGGGACAGGGGTGCAGATACGCAGTATTTT. This translates into CASSYFRDRGADTQYF. This chain uses TRBV6-6 with TRBJ2-3; 10 bases line up with TRBD1. There are 16 residues in the CDR3. The germline gives CDR1 MNHNY, CDR2 SVGAGI (reference sequence).

The CDR3 here is CASSLPRYRGYNEQFF. CDR3 sequence (DNA): TGTGCCAGCAGCCTTCCTAGGTACAGGGGATACAATGAGCAGTTCTTC. V is TRBV11-2 and J is TRBJ2-1, with 7 bases matching TRBD1. The ends lost 5 bases at V and 4 bases at J; junction bases unmatched: 11. The germline CDR1 and CDR2 sequences are SGHAT and FQNNGV. CDR3 length: 16 residues.